The rows below give T cell receptor beta chains drawn from one sample of a study of T cells in Graves' hyperthyroidism and ophthalmopathy. TCRdb itself ran the multiplex PCR reads through MiXCR, one entry per CDR3 protein. The repertoire holds 690,000 or so distinct CDR3 sequences, with around 20% as singletons. The sample consisted of blood. These receptors all come from a woman in her fifties or sixties with Graves' hyperthyroidism that later progressed to Graves' ophthalmopathy. Both conserved end residues are part of each CDR3. D genes are given only for firm matches. The listing skips clone size in some rows; elsewhere it reads once, few, many or a size class.

V: TRBV18
length: 14
D: NA
size: many
J: TRBJ1-2
DNA: TGTGCCAGCTCACCGGACAGAGAGAACTATGGCTACACCTTC
CDR3: CASSPDRENYGYTF

V: TRBV7-8
length: 16
D: NA
size: many
J: TRBJ2-3
DNA: TGTGCCAGCAGCTTAGGGTCCGGGGATAGTCTGGATACGCAGTATTTT
CDR3: CASSLGSGDSLDTQYF

V: TRBV20-1
length: 13
D: NA
size: many
J: TRBJ2-3
DNA: TGCAGTGCTAGGGCAGGAGGCACAGATACGCAGTATTTT
CDR3: CSARAGGTDTQYF

V: TRBV2
length: 15
D: TRBD1
size: many
J: TRBJ1-2
DNA: TGTGCCAGCCTAACGGACAGGGGGCGGTCGGATGGCTACACCTTC
CDR3: CASLTDRGRSDGYTF

V: TRBV3-1
length: 17
D: TRBD1
size: few
J: TRBJ2-5
DNA: TGTGCCAGCAGCCTAATAGGGGGCCCTAAGGGAGAAGAGACCCAGTACTTC
CDR3: CASSLIGGPKGEETQYF

V: TRBV7-9
length: 15
D: TRBD2
size: NA
J: TRBJ2-1
DNA: TGTGCCAGCGGTCCCCTCCAGCGGGGGGGCAATGAGCAGTTCTTC
CDR3: CASGPLQRGGNEQFF

V: TRBV3-1
length: 16
D: TRBD2
size: NA
J: TRBJ2-4
DNA: TGTGCCAGCAGCCCCCGACTAGCGGGGGACCAAAACATTCAGTACTTC
CDR3: CASSPRLAGDQNIQYF

V: TRBV3-1
length: 16
D: TRBD1
size: NA
J: TRBJ1-2
DNA: TGTGCCAGCAGTTATAATACAGGGGGCAGGAACTATGGCTACACCTTC
CDR3: CASSYNTGGRNYGYTF

V: TRBV3-1
length: 19
D: TRBD2
size: many
J: TRBJ2-7
DNA: TGTGCCAGCAGCCAAGAACGTAAGGGACTAGCGGGGGGGGCTGACGAGCAGTACTTC
CDR3: CASSQERKGLAGGADEQYF

V: TRBV20-1
length: 12
D: NA
size: NA
J: TRBJ2-7
DNA: TGCAGTGCCCAGGAGGGGAGTTACGAGCAGTACTTC
CDR3: CSAQEGSYEQYF

V: TRBV7-9
length: 15
D: NA
size: many
J: TRBJ2-3
DNA: TGTGCCAGCAGCTCCCGCGTAGGACCGGCGGATACGCAGTATTTT
CDR3: CASSSRVGPADTQYF

V: TRBV12-3/TRBV12-4
length: 16
D: TRBD1
size: few
J: TRBJ1-1
DNA: TGTGCCAGCAGTTTGGGGCCCGGGACAGAGCGCACTGAAGCTTTCTTT
CDR3: CASSLGPGTERTEAFF

V: TRBV30
length: 13
D: NA
size: many
J: TRBJ1-1
DNA: TGTGCCTGGAGATATGGGCTCGATACTGAAGCTTTCTTT
CDR3: CAWRYGLDTEAFF